This paragraph reports one TCR beta chain. The antigen is not known. The sample comes from a study of radiotherapy plus CTLA-4 blockade in lung cancer. Study conclusions and caveats: TCR clones from tumors expanded in blood after radiotherapy plus ipilimumab.

Per the germline V gene, CDR1 is SGHTA and CDR2 is FQGNSA. Trimming cost V 5 bases and J 0 bases, with 11 bases left between them. The CDR3 runs 14 residues. Sequencing used immunoSEQ multiplex PCR; TCRdb keeps in-frame clones, though not all of them. The sample carries tens of thousands of clones, around 86% recorded once. This clonotype originated in a human donor with non-small cell lung cancer who had stable disease on radiotherapy plus ipilimumab. The source was peripheral blood, collected from a patient treated with radiotherapy plus ipilimumab. The chain carries TRBV7-2 and TRBJ2-7; D may be TRBD1 or TRBD2 (5 bases each). The CDR3 region is CASSPYGASYEQYF. Here the CDR3 DNA reads TGTGCCAGCAGCCCCTACGGGGCCTCCTACGAGCAGTACTTC.